The 29 T cell receptor beta chains presented below share a single source sample, sequenced in a study of CD8 T cells in ankylosing spondylitis. MiXCR was run by TCRdb on the 5' RACE reads, yielding one entry per CDR3 protein. This sample has under 35,000 distinct CDR3 sequences, with 5.5% to 8% found just once. The sequenced sample consisted of blood, either unsorted or a sorted T cell fraction (not recorded which). Receptor source: a male donor with ankylosing spondylitis or in good health (not recorded which).

This clonotype was seen at least ten times. This rearrangement joins TRBV7-6 to TRBJ2-1, with D tentatively TRBD1 (6 bases). The CDR3 has 13 amino acids. Germline V gene data show CDR1 as SGHVS and CDR2 as FNYEAQ. V was pared by 0 bases and J by 12 bases, with 12 bases between. CDR3 in DNA: TGTGCCAGCAGCTTAGCGACGACAGGCGGGCAGTTCTTC. Translation gives CASSLATTGGQFF.

The chain joins TRBV5-1 to TRBJ1-6; 7 nucleotides align to TRBD1. Germline-derived CDR1 and CDR2 are SGHRS and YFSETQ. The CDR3 is 16 residues long. After removal of 2 bases from V and 0 bases from J, the junction contained 2 bases not matched to a gene. The CDR3, as DNA: TGCGCCAGCAGCTTTGCAGGGGGCTCCTATAATTCACCCCTCCACTTT. It yields the protein CASSFAGGSYNSPLHF. The complete variable domain, with remaining parts taken from reference TRBV5-1 and TRBJ1-6, reads KAGVTQTPRYLIKTRGQQVTLSCSPISGHRSVSWYQQTPGQGLQFLFEYFSETQRNKGNFPGRFSGRQFSNSRSEMNVSTLELGDSALYLCASSFAGGSYNSPLHFGNGTRLTVT.

This clonotype was counted ten times or more. The V call is TRBV20-1, the J call TRBJ2-2; 10 bases agree with TRBD2. Germline V gene sequence: CDR1 DFQATT, CDR2 SNEGSKA (reference sequence). V lost 4 bases to trimming and J lost 4 bases; unmatched junction nucleotides: 3. The CDR3 has 14 residues. The DNA for the CDR3 is TGCAGTGCTACTAGCGGGAGCGGCACCGGGGAGCTGTTTTTT. Translated, it gives CSATSGSGTGELFF.

This clonotype was seen more than once but under ten times. The J gene is TRBJ1-5, the V gene TRBV6-5; D gene unclear. Germline V gene sequence: CDR1 MNHEY, CDR2 SVGAGI. V shed 4 bases and J shed 1 base, with 14 bases lying between them. The CDR3 contains 16 residues. The CDR3 loop is CASSFGSPLSNQPQHF. In DNA form, the CDR3 reads TGTGCCAGCAGTTTCGGGTCTCCCCTGAGCAATCAGCCCCAGCATTTT.

J is TRBJ2-7 and V is TRBV3-1; D possibly corresponds to TRBD1 (5 bases). The CDR3 runs 17 residues. Trimming stripped 10 bases from V and 0 bases from J, with 25 bases between. Germline V CDR1 and CDR2: LGHDT, YNNKEL (reference sequence). The CDR3 DNA reads TGTGCCACCTCCCACCTACCCAGGACACGCGGCTCCTACGAGCAGTACTTC. Protein: CATSHLPRTRGSYEQYF.

Ten or more counts support this clonotype. The chain employs TRBV4-2 and TRBJ2-1; 8 bases match TRBD2. The CDR3 has 17 amino acids. Germline CDR1 is LGHNA and CDR2 is YNFKEQ. V shed 0 bases and J 4 bases; nucleotides not matched to a gene: 8. CDR3 nucleotides: TGTGCCAGCAGCCAAGATAAGAGCGGGAGTTCTTACAATGAGCAGTTCTTC. Its protein is CASSQDKSGSSYNEQFF.

The chain joins TRBV7-3 to TRBJ2-5, with D perhaps assigned TRBD1 or TRBD2 (5 bases each). The CDR3 totals 13 residues. Germline loops: CDR1 SGHTA, CDR2 FQGTGA. V was clipped by 5 bases and J by 5 bases, with 12 bases between them. CDR3: CASSAGARETQYF. Here the CDR3 DNA reads TGTGCCAGCAGCGCCGGGGCAAGGGAGACCCAGTACTTC.

This clonotype appeared many times. The J gene is TRBJ1-6, the V gene TRBV6-5, with D possibly matching TRBD1 (6 bases). Germline assignment: CDR1 MNHEY and CDR2 SVGAGI. The V end was cut by 2 bases, the J end by 9 bases, with 11 bases between. The CDR3 is made up of 14 amino acids. CDR3 sequence: CASSYTGQFSPLHF. As DNA, the CDR3 is TGTGCCAGCAGTTACACAGGGCAGTTTTCACCCCTCCACTTT.

The chain links TRBV30 to TRBJ2-2; D not certain. The CDR3 spans 12 residues. The germline V gene encodes CDR1 GTSNPN and CDR2 SVGIG (reference sequence). Trimming took 0 bases from V and 5 from J, leaving 4 bases between them. CDR3: CAWSVRTGELFF. The DNA of the CDR3 is TGTGCCTGGAGTGTGCGTACCGGGGAGCTGTTTTTT.

This clonotype has a count of ten or more. V usage is TRBV27 and J usage is TRBJ2-1; D not certain. The CDR3 length is 15 residues. With 3 bases removed from V and 0 bases from J, the gap between germline ends came to 9 bases. From germline, CDR1 is MNHEY and CDR2 SMNVEV (reference sequence). The CDR3: CASSFFGLSYNEQFF. The CDR3 DNA is TGTGCCAGCAGTTTCTTCGGGCTCTCCTACAATGAGCAGTTCTTC.

Notes on this clonotype: One junction end does not reproduce the germline sequence, and a read error may be involved. The V call is TRBV27, the J call TRBJ2-1; TRBD2 might be the D (5 bases). Germline CDR1 and CDR2: MNHEY and SMNVEV (reference sequence). CDR3 length: 13 amino acids. DNA of the CDR3: TGTGTCAGCAGTTTGATTAGCGCCACGGAGCAGTTCTTC. It codes for CVSSLISATEQFF.

This clonotype was detected many times. The chain couples TRBV20-1 to TRBJ2-5; TRBD1 agrees at 7 bases. This CDR3 region has 13 residues. Trimming cost V 3 bases and J 3 bases; bases outside gene matches: 4. Germline CDR1 is DFQATT and CDR2 is SNEGSKA (reference sequence). CDR3 residues: CSARDTGEETQYF. CDR3 sequence (DNA): TGCAGTGCTAGGGATACAGGGGAAGAGACCCAGTACTTC.

This clonotype was counted at least ten times. The chain carries TRBV6-1 and TRBJ2-2, with 10 bases that match TRBD2. Germline CDR1 and CDR2: MNHNS and SASEGT. The V gene end was trimmed by 3 bases and the J gene end by 1 base; junction bases not matched to a gene: 2. CDR3 length: 16 amino acids. CDR3 amino acids: CASSDRTSGNTGELFF. For the CDR3, the DNA is TGTGCCAGCAGTGACCGGACTAGCGGGAACACCGGGGAGCTGTTTTTT.

This clonotype was observed many times. The J gene is TRBJ2-5, the V gene TRBV15; 9 positions agree with TRBD1. Germline-derived CDR1 and CDR2 are LNHNV and YYDKDF (reference sequence). The V segment lost 5 bases and the J segment 7 bases; nucleotides outside the gene matches: 8. The CDR3 sequence is 14 residues long. The CDR3 bases are TGTGCCACCAGCGGACAACAGGGGGCATCGACCCAGTACTTC. Protein: CATSGQQGASTQYF.

Ten or more counts support this clonotype. The chain uses TRBV2 and TRBJ1-1; tentatively, D is TRBD1 (6 bases). Germline V lookup: CDR1 SNHLY, CDR2 FYNNEI. V lost 7 bases and J lost 1, with 13 bases in between. This CDR3 comprises 14 residues. The CDR3 region is CASTAQGWNTEAFF. The DNA of the CDR3 is TGTGCCAGCACCGCGCAGGGGTGGAACACTGAAGCTTTCTTT.

This clonotype was counted many times. CDR3 amino acids: CASSPSGTGQWAQYF. CDR3 DNA sequence: TGTGCCAGCAGTCCCTCCGGGACAGGGCAATGGGCCCAGTACTTC. The chain joins TRBV12-3 or TRBV12-4 to TRBJ2-5; 9 bases map to TRBD1. The V segment lost 5 bases and the J segment 9 bases; nucleotides outside the gene matches: 13. This CDR3 region has 15 residues.

This clonotype occurred many times. The rearrangement joins TRBV3-1 to TRBJ2-3; 10 bases are shared with TRBD2. CDR3 length equals 16 residues. Germline-derived CDR1 and CDR2 are LGHDT and YNNKEL (reference sequence). The V gene end was trimmed by 0 bases and the J gene end by 4 bases; junction bases not matched to a gene: 4. CDR3 residues: CASSQELAGEADTQYF. CDR3 nucleotides: TGTGCCAGCAGCCAAGAGCTAGCGGGAGAAGCAGATACGCAGTATTTT.

This clonotype was recorded a few times. The chain has TRBV29-1 and TRBJ2-7; D perhaps matches TRBD2 (6 bases). Germline V gene lookup returns CDR1 SQVTM and CDR2 ANQGSEA. V was shortened by 1 base and J by 2 bases, with 15 bases between the two germline ends. The CDR3 consists of 15 residues. CDR3 amino acids: CSVEGSSEPPYEQYF. CDR3 in DNA: TGCAGCGTTGAAGGCTCTAGCGAACCGCCCTACGAGCAGTACTTC.

The sample holds many counts of this clonotype. This rearrangement joins TRBV12-3 or TRBV12-4 to TRBJ1-3, with D perhaps matching TRBD1 (5 bases). Trimming left V 6 bases short and J 3 bases short, with 12 bases between. The CDR3 has 14 residues. The CDR3 DNA reads TGTGCCAGCAGCCACGACAGAATTGGAAACACCATATATTTT. Translation gives CASSHDRIGNTIYF.

In this sample, this clonotype is medium-sized (0.01 to 0.1%). This chain's CDR3 is CASRANEILAKNIQYF. DNA of the CDR3: TGCGCCAGCAGGGCAAACGAGATACTAGCCAAAAACATTCAGTACTTC. This sequence joins TRBV5-1 and TRBJ2-4; D gene unclear. The CDR3 is made up of 16 amino acids. Germline values: CDR1 SGHRS, CDR2 YFSETQ. V was cut by 5 bases and J by 0 bases, with 15 bases left in between. The variable domain in full, with the rest retrieved from reference TRBV5-1 and TRBJ2-4, is KAGVTQTPRYLIKTRGQQVTLSCSPISGHRSVSWYQQTPGQGLQFLFEYFSETQRNKGNFPGRFSGRQFSNSRSEMNVSTLELGDSALYLCASRANEILAKNIQYFGAGTRLSVL.

This clonotype was counted between two and nine times. The V gene is TRBV10-2, the J gene TRBJ1-5; 8 bases are shared with TRBD1. CDR1 and CDR2 from the germline V gene are WSHSY and SAAADI. The CDR3 length is 15 residues. Unmatched junction bases numbered 12, after V lost 8 bases and J lost 6 bases. Here the CDR3 DNA reads TGCGCCAGCTCGCCCGGGACAGGCGGAACTCAGCCCCAGCATTTT. It codes for CASSPGTGGTQPQHF.

This clonotype occurred many times. The J gene is TRBJ2-1, the V gene TRBV3-1; 8 bases map to TRBD2. The CDR3 is made up of 18 amino acids. V shed 0 bases and J 6 bases; nucleotides not matched to a gene: 13. CDR1 LGHDT and CDR2 YNNKEL come from the germline V gene (reference sequence). Here the CDR3 DNA reads TGTGCCAGCAGCCAAGATCAGTTAGGGCTAGCGGGTTTCAATGAGCAGTTCTTC. Its translation is CASSQDQLGLAGFNEQFF.

This clonotype showed up many times. The chain employs TRBV2 and TRBJ2-2, with a weak D call TRBD1 (6 bases). Trimming cost V 6 bases and J 5 bases, with 13 bases left between them. The germline gives CDR1 SNHLY, CDR2 FYNNEI. The CDR3 runs to 14 residues. CDR3 sequence (DNA): TGTGCCAGCAGACTCGGACAGCCTACCGGGGAGCTGTTTTTT. Translating it yields CASRLGQPTGELFF.

This clonotype has a count of ten or more. The V call is TRBV29-1, the J call TRBJ2-1; the D gene is possibly TRBD2 (5 bases). The CDR3 covers 13 residues. V was trimmed by 0 bases and J by 7 bases, leaving 10 bases between them. Germline-derived CDR1 and CDR2 are SQVTM and ANQGSEA. The CDR3 bases are TGCAGCGTTGAAGAGGAAAGCGGTAATGAGCAGTTCTTC. It yields the protein CSVEEESGNEQFF.

Worth noting for this clonotype: Since a much larger clone is just one base distant, this may be a read error. The chain has TRBV7-2 and TRBJ2-2, with D maybe TRBD2 (5 bases). Germline lookup yields CDR1 SGHTA and CDR2 FQGNSA. There are 15 residues in the CDR3. Here the CDR3 reads CAISLEGTSNRELFF. The CDR3 coding sequence is TGTGCCATCAGCTTAGAGGGAACAAGTAACCGGGAGCTGTTTTTT.

A few counts support this clonotype. The chain recombines TRBV7-3 with TRBJ2-1; the match to TRBD2 covers 12 bases. The CDR3 has 16 residues. J was trimmed by 9 bases and V by 1 base; bases with no gene match: 7. CDR1 and CDR2 from the germline V gene are SGHTA and FQGTGA. The CDR3 DNA is TGTGCCAGCAGCTTAAGCGCGACTAGCGGGAGAGGTGAGCAGTTCTTC. Its protein is CASSLSATSGRGEQFF. Looking up the rest from reference TRBV7-3 and TRBJ2-1 gives the full variable domain: GAGVSQTPSNKVTEKGKYVELRCDPISGHTALYWYRQSLGQGPEFLIYFQGTGAADDSGLPNDRFFAVRPEGSVSTLKIQRTERGDSAVYLCASSLSATSGRGEQFFGPGTRLTVL.

This clonotype was seen at least ten times. The J gene is TRBJ2-5, the V gene TRBV5-1; D gene ambiguous. Germline V lookup: CDR1 SGHRS, CDR2 YFSETQ. The length of the CDR3 is 13 residues. V dropped 4 bases and J dropped 2 bases, with 9 bases sitting between them. The CDR3 loop reads CASSASPQETQYF. Written as DNA, the CDR3 is TGCGCCAGCAGCGCCTCTCCTCAAGAGACCCAGTACTTC.

This clonotype was detected ten times or more. The J gene is TRBJ2-2, the V gene TRBV24-1, with D possibly being TRBD2 (5 bases). The CDR3 sequence is 17 residues long. Germline V gene lookup returns CDR1 KGHDR and CDR2 SFDVKD. V lost 0 bases to trimming and J lost 2 bases, with 12 bases between them. CDR3 bases: TGTGCCACCAGTGATTTGTTGAGCGGATTTAACACCGGGGAGCTGTTTTTT. Residues: CATSDLLSGFNTGELFF.

This clonotype was recorded many times. The chain carries TRBV12-3 or TRBV12-4 and TRBJ1-1; D is undetermined. The V end was cut by 2 bases, the J end by 6 bases, with 10 bases between. The CDR3 sequence is 13 residues long. The CDR3 region is CASSLQPHAEAFF. The CDR3 DNA sequence: TGTGCCAGCAGTTTACAGCCCCACGCTGAAGCTTTCTTT.